The 13 T cell receptor beta chains reported below all come from one sample, sequenced in a study of identical twins. In TCRdb, the 5' RACE reads were re-called with MiXCR into one record per CDR3 protein. Of 1.5 million to 2 million distinct CDR3 sequences listed, under 35% are singletons. The sample comprised cord blood. All receptors come from a newborn girl in good health.

The J gene is TRBJ2-7, the V gene TRBV12-3 or TRBV12-4; the match to TRBD2 covers 11 bases. After removal of 5 bases from V and 3 bases from J, the junction contained 9 bases not matched to a gene. CDR3 length: 16 amino acids. Written as DNA, the CDR3 is TGTGCCAGCAGTCCCGCTAGCGGGGGGATTCACTACGAGCAGTACTTC. The encoded protein is CASSPASGGIHYEQYF.

Only a few counts were recorded for this clonotype. The chain recombines TRBV5-1 with TRBJ2-1; D is undetermined. This CDR3 comprises 16 residues. The V gene lost 3 bases and the J gene lost 0 bases, with 13 bases spanning the gap. Germline CDR1 and CDR2: SGHRS and YFSETQ. The DNA for the CDR3 is TGCGCCAGCAGCTATTTGCGTCCAAGCTCCTACAATGAGCAGTTCTTC. This gives the protein CASSYLRPSSYNEQFF.

The chain employs TRBV20-1 and TRBJ2-1, with TRBD2 matching over 11 bases. The CDR3 is 14 amino acids. J lost 7 bases, V lost 6 bases, and 8 bases had no gene match. Germline assignment: CDR1 DFQATT and CDR2 SNEGSKA (reference sequence). Here the CDR3 DNA reads TGCAGTGCCCGCACTAGCGGGAGTGAGAATGAGCAGTTCTTC. Translated, it gives CSARTSGSENEQFF.

A note on this clonotype: This likely traces to a read error, being one base from a far larger clone. This chain connects TRBV12-3 or TRBV12-4 to TRBJ2-5; no clear D gene. With 6 bases removed from V and 1 base from J, the gap between germline ends came to 9 bases. CDR3 length: 13 residues. CDR3 in amino acids: CASSFEVQETQYF. CDR3 coding DNA: TGTGCCAGCAGCTTTGAGGTCCAAGAGACCCAGTACTTC.

V is TRBV9 and J is TRBJ2-5; 11 nucleotides match TRBD2. Trimming cost V 0 bases and J 3 bases; bases outside gene matches: 7. The CDR3 has 17 residues. Germline CDR1 and CDR2: SGDLS and YYNGEE. This CDR3 is CASSVAASGGMKETQYF. The CDR3 bases are TGTGCCAGCAGCGTAGCGGCTAGCGGGGGGATGAAAGAGACCCAGTACTTC.

The chain employs TRBV10-3 and TRBJ1-1, with D perhaps TRBD1 (5 bases). Trimming pared 4 bases from V and 2 bases from J, leaving 14 bases between. The CDR3 is 15 amino acids. In germline, CDR1 is ENHRY, CDR2 SYGVKD. CDR3 bases: TGTGCCATCAGTGGAGAGGGGCGGGTTAACACTGAAGCTTTCTTT. Amino acids: CAISGEGRVNTEAFF.

The rearrangement uses TRBV20-1 and TRBJ1-1; tentative D call: TRBD1 (5 bases). This CDR3 contains 14 residues. Germline CDR1 and CDR2: DFQATT and SNEGSKA (reference sequence). Trimming pared 3 bases from V and 1 base from J, leaving 12 bases between. CDR3 nucleotide sequence: TGCAGTGCTAGGCGGGGGATCAGGAACACTGAAGCTTTCTTT. Translating gives CSARRGIRNTEAFF.

The chain has TRBV29-1 and TRBJ2-3; 11 nucleotides line up with TRBD2. Germline V lookup: CDR1 SQVTM, CDR2 ANQGSEA. This CDR3 is built from 16 residues. V lost 1 base to trimming and J lost 0 bases; unmatched junction nucleotides: 3. The CDR3 loop is CSVEAWTSGSTDTQYF. The CDR3 DNA sequence: TGCAGCGTTGAAGCGTGGACTAGCGGGAGCACAGATACGCAGTATTTT.

This chain uses TRBV12-3 or TRBV12-4 with TRBJ1-5; D gene uncertain. CDR3 length equals 15 residues. Trimming left V 1 base short and J 0 bases short, with 7 bases between. The CDR3 here is CASSLGLHSNQPQHF. In DNA, the CDR3 is TGTGCCAGCAGTTTAGGGCTACATAGCAATCAGCCCCAGCATTTT.

The chain couples TRBV12-3 or TRBV12-4 to TRBJ2-7, with TRBD2 matching over 13 bases. There are 18 residues in the CDR3. With 7 bases clipped from V and 2 bases from J, the junction kept 14 bases outside the gene matches. CDR3 bases: TGTGCCAGCAATCCCGGGGGACTAGCGGGGAGTCGCACCTACGAGCAGTACTTC. Protein product: CASNPGGLAGSRTYEQYF.

The CDR3 here is CASSEETGFTYGYTF. Written as DNA, the CDR3 is TGTGCCAGCAGTGAAGAGACGGGGTTCACCTATGGCTACACCTTC. V and J are TRBV6-1 and TRBJ1-2; no clear D. Trimming took off 1 base at V and 4 bases at J, with 13 bases between the two ends. Germline CDR1 is MNHNS and CDR2 is SASEGT. The CDR3 is 15 residues long.

Worth noting for this clonotype: One end of the junction varies from germline; a read error may be responsible. The rearrangement uses TRBV20-1 and TRBJ2-1; perhaps D is TRBD1 or TRBD2 (5 bases each). Per germline, CDR1 DFQATT and CDR2 SNEGSKA (reference sequence). This CDR3 is 16 amino acids long. Here the CDR3 DNA reads TGCGGTGCGGCTCGAGTTGACTACCGAGGGGACCCGGAGCAGTTCTTC. Encoded protein: CGAARVDYRGDPEQFF.

J is TRBJ1-1 and V is TRBV20-1, with 8 nucleotides matching TRBD1. CDR1 DFQATT and CDR2 SNEGSKA come from the germline V gene (reference sequence). The CDR3 spans 12 residues. V trimming: 4 bases; J trimming: 4 bases; junction bases outside the gene matches: 2. The chain's CDR3 is CSAIGTGTEAFF. The CDR3 nucleotides read TGCAGTGCTATTGGGACAGGCACTGAAGCTTTCTTT.